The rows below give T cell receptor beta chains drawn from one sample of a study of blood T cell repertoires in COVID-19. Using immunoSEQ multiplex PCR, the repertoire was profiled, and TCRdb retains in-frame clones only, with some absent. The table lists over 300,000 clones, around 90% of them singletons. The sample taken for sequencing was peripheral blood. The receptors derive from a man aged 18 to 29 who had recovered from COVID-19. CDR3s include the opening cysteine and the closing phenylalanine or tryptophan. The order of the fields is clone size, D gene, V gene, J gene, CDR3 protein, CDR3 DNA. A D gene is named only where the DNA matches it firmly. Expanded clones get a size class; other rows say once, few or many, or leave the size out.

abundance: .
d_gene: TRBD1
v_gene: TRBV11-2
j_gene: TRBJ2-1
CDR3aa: CASSLDRGLGNEQFF
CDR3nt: TGTGCCAGCAGCTTGGACAGGGGATTGGGCAATGAGCAGTTCTTC

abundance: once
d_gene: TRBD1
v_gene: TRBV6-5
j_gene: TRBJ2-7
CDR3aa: CASSPQGAAGEQYF
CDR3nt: TGTGCCAGCAGTCCACAGGGGGCGGCAGGGGAGCAGTACTTC

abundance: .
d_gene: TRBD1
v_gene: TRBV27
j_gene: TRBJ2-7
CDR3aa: CASSLTGGSYEQYF
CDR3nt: TGTGCCAGCAGCCTGACAGGGGGCAGTTACGAGCAGTACTTC

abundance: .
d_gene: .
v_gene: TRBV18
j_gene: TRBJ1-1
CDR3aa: CASSPPSVSENTEAFF
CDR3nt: TGTGCCAGCTCACCACCCAGCGTATCGGAGAACACTGAAGCTTTCTTT

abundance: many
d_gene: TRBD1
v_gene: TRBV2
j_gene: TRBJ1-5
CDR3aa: CASNTGGFPQPQHF
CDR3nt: TGTGCCAGCAATACAGGGGGCTTCCCGCAGCCCCAGCATTTT

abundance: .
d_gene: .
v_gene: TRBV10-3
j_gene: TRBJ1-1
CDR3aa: CALQAGRGTEAFF
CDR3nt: TGTGCCCTCCAGGCGGGGCGTGGAACTGAAGCTTTCTTT

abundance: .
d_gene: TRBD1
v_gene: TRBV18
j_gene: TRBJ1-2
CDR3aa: CASSPGQGARGYTF
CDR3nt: TGTGCCAGCTCACCCGGACAGGGGGCAAGGGGCTACACCTTC

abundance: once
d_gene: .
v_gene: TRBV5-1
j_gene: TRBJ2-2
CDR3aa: CASGRGEDTGELFF
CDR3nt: TGCGCCAGCGGCAGGGGTGAGGACACCGGGGAGCTGTTTTTT

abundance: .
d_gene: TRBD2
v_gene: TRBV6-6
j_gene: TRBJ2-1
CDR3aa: CASSIPRDRGTSGGYNEQFF
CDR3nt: TGTGCCAGCAGCATTCCCCGGGACAGGGGGACTAGCGGGGGTTACAATGAGCAGTTCTTC

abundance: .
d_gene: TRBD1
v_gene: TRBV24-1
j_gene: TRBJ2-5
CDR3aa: CATSERKQGARETQYF
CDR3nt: TGTGCCACCAGTGAGCGGAAACAGGGGGCCCGAGAGACCCAGTACTTC

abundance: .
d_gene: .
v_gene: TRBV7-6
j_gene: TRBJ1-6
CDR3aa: CASSLEAGLVYNSPLHF
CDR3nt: TGTGCCAGCAGCTTAGAGGCAGGGCTGGTCTATAATTCACCCCTCCACTTT

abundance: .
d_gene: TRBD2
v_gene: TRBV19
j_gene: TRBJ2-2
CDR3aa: CASSIGLAGGNTGELFF
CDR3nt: TGTGCCAGTAGTATCGGACTAGCGGGGGGAAACACCGGGGAGCTGTTTTTT

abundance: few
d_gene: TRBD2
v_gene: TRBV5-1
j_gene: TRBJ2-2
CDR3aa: CASSLVLAGGSGELFF
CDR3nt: TGCGCCAGCAGCTTGGTACTAGCGGGAGGCTCCGGGGAGCTGTTTTTT

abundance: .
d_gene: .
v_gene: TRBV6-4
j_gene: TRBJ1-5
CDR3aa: CASSDHLAGVGNQPQHF
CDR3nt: TGTGCCAGCAGTGACCACTTGGCGGGAGTGGGCAATCAGCCCCAGCATTTT

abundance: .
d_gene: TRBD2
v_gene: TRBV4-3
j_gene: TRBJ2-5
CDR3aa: CASSTLAGVGETQYF
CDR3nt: TGCGCCAGCTCGACCTTAGCGGGGGTCGGAGAGACCCAGTACTTC

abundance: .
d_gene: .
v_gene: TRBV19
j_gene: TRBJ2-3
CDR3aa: CASSIVYRQLTDTQYF
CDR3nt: TGTGCCAGTAGTATAGTCTACCGCCAACTCACAGATACGCAGTATTTT

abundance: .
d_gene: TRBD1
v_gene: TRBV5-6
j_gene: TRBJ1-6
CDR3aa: CASSLARDRSSYNSPLHF
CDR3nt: TGTGCCAGCAGCTTGGCCAGGGACAGAAGCTCCTATAATTCACCCCTCCACTTT

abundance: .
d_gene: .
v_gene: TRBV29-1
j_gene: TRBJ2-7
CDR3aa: CSVEVAGPTYEQYF
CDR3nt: TGCAGCGTTGAAGTGGCAGGCCCGACCTACGAGCAGTACTTC

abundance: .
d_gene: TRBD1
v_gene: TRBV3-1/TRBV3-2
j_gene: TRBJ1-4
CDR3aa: CASRRDRVNEKLFF
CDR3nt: TGTGCCAGCAGGAGAGACAGGGTTAATGAAAAACTGTTTTTT

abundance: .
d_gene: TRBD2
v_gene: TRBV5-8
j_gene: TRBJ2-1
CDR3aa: CASSSLRTSGNRAYNEQFF
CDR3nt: TGTGCCAGCAGCTCACTCCGGACTAGCGGGAACCGGGCCTACAATGAGCAGTTCTTC

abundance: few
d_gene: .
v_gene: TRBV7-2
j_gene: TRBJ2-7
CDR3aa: CASSNLYEQYF
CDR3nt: TGTGCCAGCAGCAATCTCTACGAGCAGTACTTC

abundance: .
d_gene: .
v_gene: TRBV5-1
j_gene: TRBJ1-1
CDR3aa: CASSYDSPTIEAFF
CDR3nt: TGCGCCAGCAGCTATGACAGCCCAACAATTGAAGCTTTCTTT

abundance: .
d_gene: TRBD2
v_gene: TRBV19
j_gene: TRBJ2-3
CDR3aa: CASTDKEGLAPDTQYF
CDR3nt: TGTGCCAGTACCGATAAGGAGGGACTAGCACCAGATACGCAGTATTTT

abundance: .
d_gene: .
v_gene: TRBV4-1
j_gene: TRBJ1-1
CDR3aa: CASSPYSGTEAFF
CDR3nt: TGCGCCAGCAGCCCCTACAGTGGGACTGAAGCTTTCTTT

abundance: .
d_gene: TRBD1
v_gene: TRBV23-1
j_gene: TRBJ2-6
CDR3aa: CASSQPPGGSGANVLTF
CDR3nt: TGCGCCAGCAGTCAACCACCAGGGGGCTCTGGGGCCAACGTCCTGACTTTC

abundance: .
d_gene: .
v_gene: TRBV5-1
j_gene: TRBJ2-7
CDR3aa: CASSLASSSYEQYF
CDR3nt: TGCGCCAGCAGCTTGGCCAGTTCCTCCTACGAGCAGTACTTC

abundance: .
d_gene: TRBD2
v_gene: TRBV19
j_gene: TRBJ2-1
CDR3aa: CASSRGLAGGIYNEQFF
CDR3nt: TGTGCCAGTAGTCGGGGGCTAGCGGGGGGCATATACAATGAGCAGTTCTTC

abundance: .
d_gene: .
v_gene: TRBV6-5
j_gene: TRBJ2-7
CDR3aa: CASKVGTAASYEQYF
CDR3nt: TGTGCCAGTAAAGTGGGCACAGCTGCCTCCTACGAGCAGTACTTC

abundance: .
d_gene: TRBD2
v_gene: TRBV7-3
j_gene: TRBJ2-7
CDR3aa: CASSPTGGAPYEQYF
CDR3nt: TGTGCCAGCAGCCCAACGGGGGGGGCCCCCTACGAGCAGTACTTC

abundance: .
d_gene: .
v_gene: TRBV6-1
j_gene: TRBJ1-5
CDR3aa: CASSESAGTDQPQHF
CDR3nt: TGTGCCAGCAGTGAATCGGCAGGAACGGATCAGCCCCAGCATTTT

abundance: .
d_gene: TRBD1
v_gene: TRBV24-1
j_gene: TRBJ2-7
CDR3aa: CATSDLLDRGQYF
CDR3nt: TGTGCCACCAGTGATTTGCTTGACAGGGGACAGTACTTC

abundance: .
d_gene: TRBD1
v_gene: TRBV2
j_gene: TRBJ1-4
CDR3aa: CASSPDRGTEKLFF
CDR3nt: TGTGCCAGCAGTCCCGACAGGGGGACAGAAAAACTGTTTTTT

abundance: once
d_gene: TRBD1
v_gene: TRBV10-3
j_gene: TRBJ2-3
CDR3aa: CAIRDRKETDTQYF
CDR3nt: TGTGCCATCAGGGACAGGAAGGAAACAGATACGCAGTATTTT

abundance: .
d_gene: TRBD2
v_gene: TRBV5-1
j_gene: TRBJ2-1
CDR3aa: CASRGTSGPYNEQFF
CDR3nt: TGCGCCAGCAGAGGGACTAGCGGCCCTTACAATGAGCAGTTCTTC

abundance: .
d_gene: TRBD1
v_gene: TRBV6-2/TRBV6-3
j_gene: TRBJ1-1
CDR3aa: CASSYGTGYTEAFF
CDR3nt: TGTGCCAGCAGTTACGGGACAGGGTATACTGAAGCTTTCTTT

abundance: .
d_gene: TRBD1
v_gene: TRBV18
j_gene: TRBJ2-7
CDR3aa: CASSPSRDRGPEQYF
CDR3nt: TGTGCCAGCTCACCGTCCCGGGACAGGGGGCCCGAGCAGTACTTC

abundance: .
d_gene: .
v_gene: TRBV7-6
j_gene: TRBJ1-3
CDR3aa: CASSLAQGTIYF
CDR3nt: TGTGCCAGCAGCTTAGCGCAGGGCACCATATATTTT

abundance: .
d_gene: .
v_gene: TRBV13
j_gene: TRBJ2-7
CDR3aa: CASSLRRDYEQYF
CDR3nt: TGTGCCAGCAGCTTGCGGCGGGACTACGAGCAGTACTTC

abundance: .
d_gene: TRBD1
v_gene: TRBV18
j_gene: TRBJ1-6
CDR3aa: CASSPPAQGSNSPLHF
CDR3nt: TGTGCCAGCTCACCACCCGCACAGGGGTCAAATTCACCCCTCCACTTT

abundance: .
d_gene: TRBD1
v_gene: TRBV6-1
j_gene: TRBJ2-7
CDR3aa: CASSEAGGPYEQYF
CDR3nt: TGTGCCAGCAGTGAGGCAGGGGGTCCCTACGAGCAGTACTTC

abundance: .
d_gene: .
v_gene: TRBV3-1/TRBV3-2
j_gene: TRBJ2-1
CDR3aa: CASSQDRLAGDNEQFF
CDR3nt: TGTGCCAGCAGCCAAGATCGACTAGCAGGGGACAATGAGCAGTTCTTC

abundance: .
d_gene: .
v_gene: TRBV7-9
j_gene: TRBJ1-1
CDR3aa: CASSSLDKNTEAFF
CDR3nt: TGTGCCAGCAGCTCCTTAGACAAGAACACTGAAGCTTTCTTT

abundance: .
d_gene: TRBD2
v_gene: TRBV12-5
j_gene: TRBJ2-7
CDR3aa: CASGDPGGSSYEQYF
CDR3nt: TGTGCTAGTGGCGACCCGGGAGGCAGCTCCTACGAGCAGTACTTC

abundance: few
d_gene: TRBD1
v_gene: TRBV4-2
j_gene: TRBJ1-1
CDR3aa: CASSARQGGDTEAFF
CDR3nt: TGTGCCAGCAGCGCTAGACAGGGGGGGGACACTGAAGCTTTCTTT

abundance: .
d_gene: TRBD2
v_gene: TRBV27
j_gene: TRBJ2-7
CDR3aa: CASAAGGHYEQYF
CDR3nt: TGTGCCAGCGCCGCGGGAGGGCACTACGAGCAGTACTTC

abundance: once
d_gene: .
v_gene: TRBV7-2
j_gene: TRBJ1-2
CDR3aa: CASSLNGYGYTF
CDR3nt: TGTGCCAGCAGCTTAAACGGCTATGGCTACACCTTC